This T cell receptor beta chain was profiled in a study of T cell changes during pregnancy in multiple sclerosis. Here immunoSEQ multiplex PCR was the method, and the copy in TCRdb shows in-frame clones only, minus some. The top ten hold approximately 0.84% of the sample, which has some 61,000 clones, about 90% seen once. CDR1 is DFQATT and CDR2 is SNEGSKA in the germline V gene (reference sequence). The CDR3 loop spans 11 amino acids. V usage is TRBV20-1 and J usage is TRBJ1-1, with 9 nucleotides matching TRBD1. The material sequenced was peripheral blood, taken in the second trimester of pregnancy. The TCR originated in a female donor with multiple sclerosis, enrolled in a pregnancy study. The CDR3 loop is CRTGGSTEAFF. CDR3 DNA sequence: TGCAGGACAGGGGGAAGCACTGAAGCTTTCTTT.